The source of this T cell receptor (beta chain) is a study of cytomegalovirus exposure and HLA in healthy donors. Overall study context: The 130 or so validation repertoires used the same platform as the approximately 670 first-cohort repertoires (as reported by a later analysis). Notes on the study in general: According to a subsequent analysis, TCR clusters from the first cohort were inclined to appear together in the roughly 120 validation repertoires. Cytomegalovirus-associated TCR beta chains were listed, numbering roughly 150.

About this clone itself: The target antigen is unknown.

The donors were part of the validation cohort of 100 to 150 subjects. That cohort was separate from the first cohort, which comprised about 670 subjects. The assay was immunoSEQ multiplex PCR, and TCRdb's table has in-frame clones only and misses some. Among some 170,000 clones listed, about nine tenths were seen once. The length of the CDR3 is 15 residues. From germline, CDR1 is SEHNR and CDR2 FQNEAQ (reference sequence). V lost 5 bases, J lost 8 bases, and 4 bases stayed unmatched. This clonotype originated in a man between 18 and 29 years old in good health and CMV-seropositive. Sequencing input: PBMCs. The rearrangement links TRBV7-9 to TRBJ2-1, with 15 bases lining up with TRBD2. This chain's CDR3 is CASSLGLAGGHEQFF. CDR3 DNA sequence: TGTGCCAGCAGCCTGGGACTAGCGGGAGGACATGAGCAGTTCTTC. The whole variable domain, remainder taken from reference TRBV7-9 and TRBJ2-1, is DTGVSQNPRHKITKRGQNVTFRCDPISEHNRLYWYRQTLGQGPEFLTYFQNEAQLEKSRLLSDRFSAERPKGSFSTLEIQRTEQGDSAMYLCASSLGLAGGHEQFFGPGTRLTVL.